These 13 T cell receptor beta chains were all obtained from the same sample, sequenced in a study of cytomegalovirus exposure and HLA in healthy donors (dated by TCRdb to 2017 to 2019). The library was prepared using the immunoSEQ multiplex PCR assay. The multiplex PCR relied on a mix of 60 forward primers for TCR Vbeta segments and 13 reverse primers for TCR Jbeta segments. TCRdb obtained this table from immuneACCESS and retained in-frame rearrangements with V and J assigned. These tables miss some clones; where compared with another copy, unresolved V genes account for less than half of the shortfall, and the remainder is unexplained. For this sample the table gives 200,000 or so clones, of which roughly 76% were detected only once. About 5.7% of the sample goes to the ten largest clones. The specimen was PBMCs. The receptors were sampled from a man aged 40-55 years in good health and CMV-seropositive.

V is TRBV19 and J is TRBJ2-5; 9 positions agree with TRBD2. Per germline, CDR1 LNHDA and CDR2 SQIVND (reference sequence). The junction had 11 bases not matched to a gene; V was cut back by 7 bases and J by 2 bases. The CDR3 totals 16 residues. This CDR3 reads CASTAGVAGDQETQYF. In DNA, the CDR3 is TGTGCCAGTACCGCTGGGGTAGCGGGAGATCAAGAGACCCAGTACTTC.

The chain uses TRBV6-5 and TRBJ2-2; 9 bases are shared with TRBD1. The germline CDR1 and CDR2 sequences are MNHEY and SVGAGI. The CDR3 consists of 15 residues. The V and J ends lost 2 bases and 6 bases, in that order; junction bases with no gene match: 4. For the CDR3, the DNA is TGTGCCAGCAGTTACGTGACAGGGGGGTCCGGGGAGCTGTTTTTT. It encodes CASSYVTGGSGELFF.

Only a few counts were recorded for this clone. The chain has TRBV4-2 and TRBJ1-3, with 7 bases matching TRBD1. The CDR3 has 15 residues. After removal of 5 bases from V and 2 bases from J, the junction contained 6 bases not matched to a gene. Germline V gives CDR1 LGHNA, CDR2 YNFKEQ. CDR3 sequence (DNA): TGTGCCAGCAGCGGAGGAGACAGGGCTGGAAACACCATATATTTT. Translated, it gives CASSGGDRAGNTIYF.

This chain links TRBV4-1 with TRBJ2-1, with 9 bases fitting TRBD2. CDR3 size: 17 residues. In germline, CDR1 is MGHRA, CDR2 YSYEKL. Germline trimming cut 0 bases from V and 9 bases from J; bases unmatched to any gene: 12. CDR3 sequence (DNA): TGCGCCAGCAGCCAAGATCTTCTCGGCGGGGGGGCGGGTGAGCAGTTCTTC. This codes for CASSQDLLGGGAGEQFF.

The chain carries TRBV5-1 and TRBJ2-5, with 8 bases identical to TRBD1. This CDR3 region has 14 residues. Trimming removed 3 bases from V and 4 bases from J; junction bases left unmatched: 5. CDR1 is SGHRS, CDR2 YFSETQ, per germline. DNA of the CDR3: TGCGCCAGCAGCTCACAGGGGGTAGGAGAGACCCAGTACTTC. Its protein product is CASSSQGVGETQYF.

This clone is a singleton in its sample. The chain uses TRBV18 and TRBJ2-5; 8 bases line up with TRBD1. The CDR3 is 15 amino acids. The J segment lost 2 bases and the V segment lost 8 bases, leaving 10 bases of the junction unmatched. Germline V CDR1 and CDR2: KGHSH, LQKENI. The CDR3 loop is CASRKTGERQETQYF. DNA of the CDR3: TGTGCCAGCCGAAAGACAGGGGAGAGGCAAGAGACCCAGTACTTC.

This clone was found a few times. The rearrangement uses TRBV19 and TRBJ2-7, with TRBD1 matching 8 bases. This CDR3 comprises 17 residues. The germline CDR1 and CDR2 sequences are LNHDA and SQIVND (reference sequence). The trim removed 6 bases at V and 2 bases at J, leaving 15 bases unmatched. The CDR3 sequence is CASSYPSGAGGPYEQYF. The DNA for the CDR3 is TGTGCCAGTAGCTACCCCTCCGGGGCAGGGGGCCCCTACGAGCAGTACTTC.

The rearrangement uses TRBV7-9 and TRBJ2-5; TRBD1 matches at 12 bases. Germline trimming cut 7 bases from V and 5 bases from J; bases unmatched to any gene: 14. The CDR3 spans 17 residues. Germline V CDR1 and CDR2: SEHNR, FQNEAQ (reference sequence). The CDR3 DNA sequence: TGTGCCAGCAATCCAAGTCCGGGACAGGGGGCATCGGAGACCCAGTACTTC. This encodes CASNPSPGQGASETQYF.

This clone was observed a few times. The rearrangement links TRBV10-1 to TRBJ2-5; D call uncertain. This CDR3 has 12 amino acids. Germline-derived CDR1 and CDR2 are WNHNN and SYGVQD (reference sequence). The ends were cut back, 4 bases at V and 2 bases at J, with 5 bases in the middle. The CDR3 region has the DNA TGCGCCAGCAGTGCAGGACAAGAGACCCAGTACTTC. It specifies CASSAGQETQYF.

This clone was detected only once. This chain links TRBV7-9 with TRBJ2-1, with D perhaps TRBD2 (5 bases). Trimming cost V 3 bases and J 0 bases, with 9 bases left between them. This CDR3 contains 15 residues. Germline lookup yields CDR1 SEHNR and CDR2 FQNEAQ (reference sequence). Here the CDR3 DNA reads TGTGCCAGCAGCTTGGTAGGGAGCTCCTACAATGAGCAGTTCTTC. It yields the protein CASSLVGSSYNEQFF. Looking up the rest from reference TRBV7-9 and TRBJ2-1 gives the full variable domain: DTGVSQNPRHKITKRGQNVTFRCDPISEHNRLYWYRQTLGQGPEFLTYFQNEAQLEKSRLLSDRFSAERPKGSFSTLEIQRTEQGDSAMYLCASSLVGSSYNEQFFGPGTRLTVL.

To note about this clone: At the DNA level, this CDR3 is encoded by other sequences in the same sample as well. The CDR3 nucleotides are TGTGCCAGTAGTATTCGGGTTGCCTCCTACGAGCAGTACTTC. It translates to CASSIRVASYEQYF. The chain has TRBV19 and TRBJ2-7; D uncertain. V was pared by 3 bases and J by 0 bases, with 9 bases between. CDR3 length: 14 amino acids. The V gene's germline CDR1 is LNHDA and CDR2 SQIVND (reference sequence).

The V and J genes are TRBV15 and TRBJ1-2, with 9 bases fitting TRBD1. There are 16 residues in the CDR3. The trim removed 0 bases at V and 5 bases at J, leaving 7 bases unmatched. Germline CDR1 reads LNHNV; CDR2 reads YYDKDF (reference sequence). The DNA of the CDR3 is TGTGCCACCAGCAGAGATCGGGGACAGGGAAATTATGGCTACACCTTC. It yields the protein CATSRDRGQGNYGYTF.

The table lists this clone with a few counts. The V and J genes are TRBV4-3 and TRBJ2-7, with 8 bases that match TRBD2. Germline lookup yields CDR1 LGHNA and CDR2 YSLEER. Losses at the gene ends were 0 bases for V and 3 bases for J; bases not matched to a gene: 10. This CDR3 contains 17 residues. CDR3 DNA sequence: TGCGCCAGCAGCCAAGAATGGGCCGGGGGGGCCGGCTACGAGCAGTACTTC. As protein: CASSQEWAGGAGYEQYF.